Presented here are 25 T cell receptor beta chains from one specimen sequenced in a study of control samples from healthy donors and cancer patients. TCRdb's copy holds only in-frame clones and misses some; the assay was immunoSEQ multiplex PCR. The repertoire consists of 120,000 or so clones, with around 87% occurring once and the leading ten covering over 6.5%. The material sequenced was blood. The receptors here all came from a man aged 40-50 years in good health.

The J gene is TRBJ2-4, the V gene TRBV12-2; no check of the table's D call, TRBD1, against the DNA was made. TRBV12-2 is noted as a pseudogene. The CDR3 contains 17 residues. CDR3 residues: CASRQPCRGETKNIQYF. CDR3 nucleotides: TGTGCAAGTCGCCAACCCTGCAGGGGCGAAACCAAAAACATTCAGTACTTC.

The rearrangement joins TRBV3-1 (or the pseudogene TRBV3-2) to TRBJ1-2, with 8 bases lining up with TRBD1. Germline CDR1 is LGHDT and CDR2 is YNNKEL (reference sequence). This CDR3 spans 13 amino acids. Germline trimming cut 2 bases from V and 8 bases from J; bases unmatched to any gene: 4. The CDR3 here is CASSQQGAVGYTF. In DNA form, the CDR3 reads TGTGCCAGCAGCCAACAGGGGGCGGTCGGCTACACCTTC.

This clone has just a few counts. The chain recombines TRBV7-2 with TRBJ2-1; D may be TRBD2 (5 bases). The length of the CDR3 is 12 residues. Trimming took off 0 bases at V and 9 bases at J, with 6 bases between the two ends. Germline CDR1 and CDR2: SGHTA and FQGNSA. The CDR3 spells CASSLAGVEQFF. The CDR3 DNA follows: TGTGCCAGCAGCTTAGCCGGGGTTGAGCAGTTCTTC.

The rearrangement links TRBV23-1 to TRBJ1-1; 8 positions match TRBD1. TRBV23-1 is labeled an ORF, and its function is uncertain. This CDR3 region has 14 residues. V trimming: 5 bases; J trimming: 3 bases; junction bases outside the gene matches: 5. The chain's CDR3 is CASSTDRVDTEAFF. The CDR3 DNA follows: TGCGCCAGCAGTACGGACAGGGTGGACACTGAAGCTTTCTTT.

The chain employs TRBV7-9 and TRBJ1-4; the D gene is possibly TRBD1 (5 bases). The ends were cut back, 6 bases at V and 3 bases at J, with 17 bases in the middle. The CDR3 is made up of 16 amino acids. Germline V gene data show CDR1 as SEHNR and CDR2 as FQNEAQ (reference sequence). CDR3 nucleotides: TGTGCCAGCAGTTCATACCGGGGCGCCCCTAATGAAAAACTGTTTTTT. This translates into CASSSYRGAPNEKLFF.

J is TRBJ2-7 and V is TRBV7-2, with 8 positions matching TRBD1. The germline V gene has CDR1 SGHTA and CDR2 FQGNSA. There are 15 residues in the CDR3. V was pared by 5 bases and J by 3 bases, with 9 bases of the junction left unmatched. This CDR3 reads CASSQNGQGVYEQYF. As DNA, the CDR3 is TGTGCCAGCAGCCAGAACGGACAGGGAGTCTACGAGCAGTACTTC.

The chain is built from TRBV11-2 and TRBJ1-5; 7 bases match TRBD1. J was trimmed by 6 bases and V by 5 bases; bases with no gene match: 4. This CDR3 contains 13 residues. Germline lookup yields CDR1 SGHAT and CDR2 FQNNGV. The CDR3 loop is CASSPDRVQPQHF. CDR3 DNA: TGTGCCAGCAGCCCAGACAGGGTTCAGCCCCAGCATTTT.

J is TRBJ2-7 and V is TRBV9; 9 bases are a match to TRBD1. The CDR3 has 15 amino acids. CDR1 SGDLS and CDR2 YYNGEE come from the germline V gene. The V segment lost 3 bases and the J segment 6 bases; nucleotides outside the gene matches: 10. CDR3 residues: CASSATGQGIGEQYF. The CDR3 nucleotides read TGTGCCAGCAGCGCGACCGGACAGGGGATCGGCGAGCAGTACTTC.

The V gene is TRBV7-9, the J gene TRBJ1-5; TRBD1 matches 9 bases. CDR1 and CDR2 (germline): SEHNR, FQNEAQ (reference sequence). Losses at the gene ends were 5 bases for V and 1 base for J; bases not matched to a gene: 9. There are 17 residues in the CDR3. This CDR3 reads CASSASVGTGSNQPQHF. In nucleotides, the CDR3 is TGTGCCAGCAGCGCTTCGGTAGGGACAGGGAGCAATCAGCCCCAGCATTTT.

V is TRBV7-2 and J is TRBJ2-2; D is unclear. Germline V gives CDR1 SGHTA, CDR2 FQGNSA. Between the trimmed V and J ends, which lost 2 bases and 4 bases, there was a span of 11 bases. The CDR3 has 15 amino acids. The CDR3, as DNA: TGTGCCAGCAGCTTAATGGGTTTAGGCACCGGGGAGCTGTTTTTT. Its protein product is CASSLMGLGTGELFF. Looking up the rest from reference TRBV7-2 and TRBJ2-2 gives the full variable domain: GAGVSQSPSNKVTEKGKDVELRCDPISGHTALYWYRQSLGQGLEFLIYFQGNSAPDKSGLPSDRFSAERTGGSVSTLTIQRTQQEDSAVYLCASSLMGLGTGELFFGEGSRLTVL.

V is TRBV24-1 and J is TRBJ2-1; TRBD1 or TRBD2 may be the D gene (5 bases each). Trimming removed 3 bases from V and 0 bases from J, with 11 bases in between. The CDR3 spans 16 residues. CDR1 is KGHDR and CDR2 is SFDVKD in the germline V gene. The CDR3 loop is CATSDPGANSYNEQFF. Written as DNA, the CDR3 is TGTGCCACCAGTGATCCCGGGGCAAACTCCTACAATGAGCAGTTCTTC.

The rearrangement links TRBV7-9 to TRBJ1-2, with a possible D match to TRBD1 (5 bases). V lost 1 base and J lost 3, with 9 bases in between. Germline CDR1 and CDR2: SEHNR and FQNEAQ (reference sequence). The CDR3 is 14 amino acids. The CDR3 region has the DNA TGTGCCAGCAGCTTAGGTGGGACGTACTATGGCTACACCTTC. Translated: CASSLGGTYYGYTF.

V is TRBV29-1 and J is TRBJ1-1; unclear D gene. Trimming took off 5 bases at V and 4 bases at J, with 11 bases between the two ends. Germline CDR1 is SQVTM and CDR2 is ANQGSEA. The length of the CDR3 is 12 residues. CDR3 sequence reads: CSVKGSTTEAFF. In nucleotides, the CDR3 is TGCAGCGTTAAGGGTAGTACCACTGAAGCTTTCTTT.

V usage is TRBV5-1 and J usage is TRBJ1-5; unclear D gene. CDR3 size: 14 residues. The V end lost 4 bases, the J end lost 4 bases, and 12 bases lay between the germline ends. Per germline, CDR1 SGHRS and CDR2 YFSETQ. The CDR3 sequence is CASSPGRVNQPQHF. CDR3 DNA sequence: TGCGCCAGCAGCCCTGGTCGGGTAAATCAGCCCCAGCATTTT.

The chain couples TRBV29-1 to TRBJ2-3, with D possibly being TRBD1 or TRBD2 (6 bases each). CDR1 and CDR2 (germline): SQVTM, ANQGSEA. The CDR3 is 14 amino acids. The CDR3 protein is CSWTGAGPADTQYF. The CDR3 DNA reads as TGCAGTTGGACGGGGGCGGGGCCAGCAGATACGCAGTATTTT.

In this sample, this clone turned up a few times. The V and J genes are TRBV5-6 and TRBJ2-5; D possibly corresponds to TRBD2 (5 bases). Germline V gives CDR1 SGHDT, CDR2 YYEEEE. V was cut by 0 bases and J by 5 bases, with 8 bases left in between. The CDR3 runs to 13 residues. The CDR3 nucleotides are TGTGCCAGCAGCTTGGGGCGAGGGGAGACCCAGTACTTC. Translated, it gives CASSLGRGETQYF.

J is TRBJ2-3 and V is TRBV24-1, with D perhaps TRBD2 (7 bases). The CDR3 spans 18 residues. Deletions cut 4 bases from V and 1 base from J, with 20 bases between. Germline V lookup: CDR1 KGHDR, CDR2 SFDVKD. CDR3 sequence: CATSEPTDAGAGTDTQYF. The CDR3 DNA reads TGTGCCACCAGTGAACCCACGGACGCGGGGGCGGGCACAGATACGCAGTATTTT.

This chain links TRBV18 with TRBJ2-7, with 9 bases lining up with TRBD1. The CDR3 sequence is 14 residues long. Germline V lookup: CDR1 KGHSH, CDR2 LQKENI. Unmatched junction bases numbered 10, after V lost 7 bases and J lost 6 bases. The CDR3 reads CASFSGTGILEQYF. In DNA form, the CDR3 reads TGTGCCAGCTTCTCCGGGACAGGGATTCTCGAGCAGTACTTC.

CDR3 DNA sequence: TGTGCTAGTGGCCGGGAGGGGTCGGTCGCTTTCTTT. Protein sequence: CASGREGSVAFF. The rearrangement joins TRBV12-5 to TRBJ1-1; a possible D gene is TRBD1 (5 bases). Looked up from germline, CDR1 is LGHNT and CDR2 is FRNRAP. The V end lost 6 bases, the J end lost 11 bases, and 16 bases lay between the germline ends. The CDR3 covers 12 residues.

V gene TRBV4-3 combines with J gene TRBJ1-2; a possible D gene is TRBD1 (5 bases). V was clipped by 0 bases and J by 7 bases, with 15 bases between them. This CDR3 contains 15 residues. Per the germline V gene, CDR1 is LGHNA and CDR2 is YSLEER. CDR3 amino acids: CASSQDRGGLGGYTF. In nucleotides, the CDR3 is TGCGCCAGCAGCCAAGATCGGGGCGGATTAGGTGGCTACACCTTC.

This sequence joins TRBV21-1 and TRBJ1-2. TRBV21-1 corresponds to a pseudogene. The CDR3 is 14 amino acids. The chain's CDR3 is CASKVGLANYGYTF. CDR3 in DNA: TGTGCCAGCAAAGTGGGTTTAGCTAACTATGGCTACACCTTC.

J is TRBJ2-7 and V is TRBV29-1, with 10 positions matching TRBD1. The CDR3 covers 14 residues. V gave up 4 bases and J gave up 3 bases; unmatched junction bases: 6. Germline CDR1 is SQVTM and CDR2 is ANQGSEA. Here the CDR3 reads CSVGTGTGVYEQYF. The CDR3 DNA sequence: TGCAGCGTTGGGACCGGGACAGGGGTCTACGAGCAGTACTTC.

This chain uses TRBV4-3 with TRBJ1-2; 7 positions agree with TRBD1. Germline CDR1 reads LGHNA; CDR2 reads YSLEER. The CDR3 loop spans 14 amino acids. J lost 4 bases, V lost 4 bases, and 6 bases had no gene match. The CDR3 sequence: CASSPAQGVYGYTF. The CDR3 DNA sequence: TGCGCCAGCAGCCCCGCCCAGGGGGTCTATGGCTACACCTTC.

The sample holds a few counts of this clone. Written as DNA, the CDR3 is TGTGCCAGCAGCTTACTGGGGTACGAGCAGTACTTC. It specifies CASSLLGYEQYF. The V call is TRBV13, the J call TRBJ2-7; D gene uncertain. Germline V gene sequence: CDR1 PRHDT, CDR2 FYEKMQ (reference sequence). The CDR3 sequence is 12 residues long. The V end was cut by 2 bases, the J end by 4 bases, with 6 bases between.

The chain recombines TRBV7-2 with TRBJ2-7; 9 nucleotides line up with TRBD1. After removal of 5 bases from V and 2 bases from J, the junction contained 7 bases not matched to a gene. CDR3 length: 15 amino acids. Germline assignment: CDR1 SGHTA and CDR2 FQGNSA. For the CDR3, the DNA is TGTGCCAGCAGCGCCAGACAGGGGGTGCCCTACGAGCAGTACTTC. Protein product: CASSARQGVPYEQYF.